This T cell receptor (beta chain) originates from a study of cytomegalovirus exposure and HLA in healthy donors. CDR3 length equals 13 residues. Trimming pared 4 bases from V and 4 bases from J, leaving 12 bases between. The germline V gene has CDR1 SGHRS and CDR2 YFSETQ. The table lists this clone with a few counts. The antigen remains unidentified. The same CDR3 also results from other DNA sequences found in this sample. Vbeta (60) and Jbeta (13) primers were used in the PCR. The repertoire was sequenced with immunoSEQ multiplex PCR; TCRdb's copy has only in-frame clones and lacks some. In the table there are some 200,000 clones, roughly 80% of which are singletons. Study-wide results and caveats: Associated with cytomegalovirus, according to the listing, were fewer than 200 TCR beta chains. When the data were analyzed later, several of the most significant clusters appeared to be linked to common viral pathogens.

This chain links TRBV5-1 with TRBJ2-7; tentatively, D is TRBD2 (6 bases). This TCR derives from a woman aged 45 to 65 in good health and CMV-seropositive. Material: PBMCs. The CDR3 spells CASSPSGGYEQYF. For the CDR3, the DNA is TGCGCCAGCAGCCCTTCCGGGGGATACGAGCAGTACTTC.